The present T cell receptor (beta chain) was sequenced within a study of cytomegalovirus exposure and HLA in healthy donors (dated by TCRdb to the late 2010s). Broadly, across the study: An earlier analysis of approximately 640 of the donors reported roughly 300 Gb of sequence data and 117 million unique TCR beta sequences from about 200 million T cells. An early release that covered about 640 HLA-typed donors contained about 300 gigabases of sequencing data and around 80 million unique TCR sequences. In a later genetic analysis, genome-wide SNP genotypes for about 65% of the roughly 670 donors were used, and that subset was treated as a discovery cohort. Several DR-DQ haplotypes were treated as single units for association and clustering because of strong linkage in the cohort. A separate validation cohort of roughly 120 different subjects was used in addition to the approximately 610-subject first cohort. An earlier analysis of more than 450 of the donors used high-throughput TCR beta sequencing to judge whether each TCR beta V gene segment behaved as functional or pseudogenic. Both class I and class II loci were covered by HLA typing, at four-digit resolution. To predict cytomegalovirus infection status, the study combined high-throughput TCR immunosequencing, statistical association of individual TCRs with disease status, and machine learning. The study profiled the T cell repertoires of about 720 subjects by immunosequencing and related them to cytomegalovirus serostatus. The number of donors typed differed by locus, with about 629-640 for A, B, C, DRB1 and DQB1, roughly 520 for DQA1, under 610 for DPA1, and over 400 for DPB1. All discovery cohort repertoires had been generated using a single sequencing platform. Rather than drawing on any new phenotypic data, the later analysis identified candidate immune exposures from TCR beta sequences and the way those sequences occurred across donors. Among over 350 genotyped donors of the cohort, an average of roughly 240,000 unique TCR beta nucleotide sequences were sequenced per donor, roughly 18% of them non-productive. The genetic ancestry cluster associated with self-reported Caucasian donors included approximately 85% of the 300 to 400 genotyped donors. Donor age, sex, ethnicity and CMV serostatus were compiled together with the repertoire data. A later analysis re-examined previously published TCR beta repertoires from about 700 donors and added high-resolution HLA genotyping to investigate patterns of TCR occurrence. The study aimed to test whether cataloging public T cell receptors could reveal signatures of past pathogen exposure.

CDR1 and CDR2 are drawn from the germline V gene: MNHNS, SASEGT. The CDR3 spans 14 residues, from the cysteine through the phenylalanine. Only CDR3 DNA is held: 42 bases, read in frame from base 1. V is pared back by 3 bases and J by 3 bases, with 12 bases lying between the germline termini. Beyond this particular receptor, the publication reports: Only TCR beta chains were sequenced in this cohort, and the absence of alpha or paired-chain data limited detectable features. Because the 87-base-pair reads could not distinguish some IMGT-functional V segments, including TRBV6-2 and TRBV6-3, those segments were excluded. Linkage disequilibrium might explain the correlated functional status among segregating V segments, but an unknown experimental factor could not be ruled out. According to a later analysis, most CMV-associated TCR beta chains appeared to be HLA-restricted, and the HLA associations seemed to be driven largely by CMV exposure. In a later genetic analysis, a missense DCLRE1C variant was associated with V-gene and J-gene trimming of TCR beta chains, and the association was replicated in an independent cohort. In an earlier analysis of fewer than 750 of the donors, most TCR beta V segments were observed in productive rearrangements about 87% or about 30% of the time, broadly matching IMGT annotations. According to a later analysis, parvovirus B19, influenza, CMV and Epstein-Barr virus appeared linked to several top co-occurrence clusters. Over 15 rarely observed V segments, including chromosome 9 orphons, were excluded from the earlier analysis of a few hundred of the donors because counts were too low. A few of the identified cytomegalovirus-associated TCR beta chains were confirmed in vitro to be specific for cytomegalovirus antigens. A further reported finding was that TCR beta sequences accurately predicted the HLA-A and HLA-B alleles for most subjects in the first cohort. According to a later analysis, TCR association rates differed among HLA loci, with DRB1 alleles showing the most associated TCRs and HLA-C alleles showing the fewest. CMV serostatus was the only immune exposure information available for the cohort. Presence/absence analyses assumed roughly uniform sequencing depth across donors, an assumption that may not hold. A later genetic analysis reported fewer N-insertions in productive TCRs among donors in an Asian-associated ancestry cluster than the approximately 700-donor mean. When HLA alleles, especially DR and DQ, strongly co-occurred, attributing TCR associations to individual alleles was difficult. Specific HLA alleles were associated with some 15,000 TCR beta sequences at a false discovery rate of 0.05 in a later analysis. A group of highly shared sequence variants was considered likely to be a technical artifact of the sequencing pipeline. The study listed 150 to 200 TCR beta chains as associated with cytomegalovirus. In both the original and validation cohorts, the classifier was reported to diagnose cytomegalovirus status with high specificity and sensitivity. It was suggested by the authors that the approach could potentially be generalized to other disease states and immunological phenotypes. A later analysis found that HLA-associated TCR beta chains were more clonally expanded and had lower generation probabilities than equally common non-associated chains. Across donors, most TCR sequences were observed very rarely, whereas some public TCRs were present in many individuals. Because HLA typing was unavailable for some donors at each locus, only the typed subset was used in association tests.

For this clone: Its antigen remains unidentified. Qualities for individual bases were not recorded, and no much larger clone is one base off.

The cohort comprised 666 healthy bone marrow donors. At the time of sampling, every cohort member was nominally healthy, though immune exposures that went unrecorded were likely present. The donor was CMV seropositive and was included in the group of 250 to 300 seropositive cohort members. Every donor gave a peripheral blood sample, and the peripheral blood mononuclear cells from that sample were used for TCR beta sequencing. The Qiagen DNeasy Blood Extraction Kit was used to extract genomic DNA from the blood cell samples. The library came from the immunoSEQ multiplex PCR assay. A mixture of 60 forward primers for TCR Vbeta segments and 13 reverse primers for TCR Jbeta segments was used in the multiplex PCR. The CDR3 region of rearranged TCR beta genes was amplified from genomic DNA with a multiplex PCR assay. The amplified TCR beta libraries were sequenced on the Illumina HiSeq System as 87-base-pair reads. Per the source publication's procedure: In a later analysis, some 80 million unique TCR beta chains were counted across the 666 repertoires, and around 10 million of these chains were shared by at least two donors. A nearest-neighbor algorithm error-corrected the raw reads and collapsed the reads into unique sequences, merging closely related sequences to remove PCR and sequencing errors. V, D and J gene segments were assigned by aligning CDR3 sequences to IMGT reference sequences. For a sequence to be retained, at least a six-nucleotide match to both a V gene segment and a J gene segment was required. Rearrangements were called productive when the CDR3 lacked stop codons and stayed in frame with V and J; all others were non-productive. Following IMGT convention, CDR3 was defined as the stretch from the second conserved V-encoded cysteine up to the conserved J-encoded phenylalanine. In an earlier analysis of 587 of the donors, sequences lacking an unambiguous match to a single V gene segment were excluded. In an earlier analysis of approximately 550 of the donors, V segments were called functional above 56.7% productive rearrangements and were called segregating when the between-donor standard deviation exceeded 5%. To diagnose cytomegalovirus status from the catalog of TCR beta chain sequences, a statistical classification framework was built. V and J gene assignment, in a later analysis, came from comparing TCR nucleotide sequences with IMGT/GENE-DB human TR gene sequences. The TCRdist pipeline was used in a later analysis to assign CDR3 sequences and most-parsimonious VDJ recombination scenarios. In a later analysis, each TCR beta chain was defined by its CDR3 amino acid sequence together with its V-gene family, and reads without a unique V-gene family were excluded. In a later analysis, a few hundred highly shared, low-generation-probability nucleotide sequences were removed to address suspected cross-contamination and a sequencing artifact. For each public chain, a later analysis derived a clonal expansion index from normalized ranks of inferred template counts within each repertoire. Generation probabilities in a later analysis came from a VDJ recombination model fitted to out-of-frame rearrangements, and those results were checked against IGoR. A later analysis scored TCR-TCR, TCR-HLA and TCR-CMV co-occurrence with hypergeometric tests, applying a repertoire-size bias correction to TCR pairs. In a later analysis, false discovery rates were estimated by permuting HLA or CMV assignments 20 times. In a later analysis, co-occurring TCRs were grouped with DBSCAN, and TCRdist sequence similarity was added when clustering was performed within HLA-allele-positive subsets. Repertoires with fewer than 30,000 or more than 120,000 public chains were left out of co-occurrence clustering, as were about 5 repertoires with anomalous nucleotide sharing. TCRdb's version of the immuneACCESS table is confined to in-frame rearrangements and falls short of the full clone set. An unresolved V gene accounts for under half of the shortfall where checked; the remainder is of unknown origin. That table is the source of V, J and clone size, and D and trimming were worked out from the DNA. This sample gives fewer than 85,000 clones in total; more than 60% of them show up just once. The ten biggest clones cover around 10% of the sample.

The source is a male donor in good health and CMV-seropositive. The sequence joins TRBV6-1 to TRBJ2-7; no D gene can be assigned with confidence. Sample: PBMCs. The CDR3 reads CASSDLPRGYEQYF. Here is the DNA: TGTGCCAGCAGTGACCTGCCGCGCGGCTACGAGCAGTACTTC.